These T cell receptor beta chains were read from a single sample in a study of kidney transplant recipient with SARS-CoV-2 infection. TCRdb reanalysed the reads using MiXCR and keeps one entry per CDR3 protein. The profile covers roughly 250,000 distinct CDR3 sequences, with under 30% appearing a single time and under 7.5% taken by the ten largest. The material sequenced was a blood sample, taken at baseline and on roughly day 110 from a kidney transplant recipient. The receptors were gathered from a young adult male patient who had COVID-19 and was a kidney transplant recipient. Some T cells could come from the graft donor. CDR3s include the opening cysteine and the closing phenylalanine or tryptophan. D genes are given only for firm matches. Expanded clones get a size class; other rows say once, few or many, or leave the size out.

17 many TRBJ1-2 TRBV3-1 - TGTGCCAGCAGCTGGCTTGACACCCTTCGAAAGACCTATGGCTACACCTTC CASSWLDTLRKTYGYTF
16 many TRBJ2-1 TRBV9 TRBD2 TGTGCCAGCAGCTCCCGCGGGGGGGCGTCCTACAATGAGCAGTTCTTC CASSSRGGASYNEQFF
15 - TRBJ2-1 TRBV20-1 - TGCAGTGCTAGAGATCCGCGACCCCACTACAATGAGCAGTTCTTC CSARDPRPHYNEQFF
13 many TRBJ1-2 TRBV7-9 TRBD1 TGTGCCAGCAGCTTACAGGGGGCGCCCGGCTACACCTTC CASSLQGAPGYTF
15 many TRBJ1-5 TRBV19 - TGTGCCAGTAGTATAGGCCCCAGCCGGAATCAGCCCCAGCATTTT CASSIGPSRNQPQHF
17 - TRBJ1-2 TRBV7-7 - TGTGCCAGCAGCAAAAGCTTTAAGTGCCGAAAGACCTATGGCTCCACCTTC CASSKSFKCRKTYGSTF
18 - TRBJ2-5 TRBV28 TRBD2 TGTGCCAGCAGTTTCTTGTTTGAGCGGGAGGTAGTACAAGAGACCCAGTACTTC CASSFLFEREVVQETQYF
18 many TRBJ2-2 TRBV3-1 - TGTGCCAGCAGCCTATGGCATCCCATTTCAGGCTTGACCGGGGAGCTGTTTTTT CASSLWHPISGLTGELFF
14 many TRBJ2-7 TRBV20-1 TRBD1 TGCAGTGCTATAGACCGGGACAGGGGCCACGAGCAGTACTTC CSAIDRDRGHEQYF
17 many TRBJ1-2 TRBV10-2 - TGCGCCAGCAGTGGAACCTACACTTCTAGAAAGACCTATGGCTACACCTTC CASSGTYTSRKTYGYTF
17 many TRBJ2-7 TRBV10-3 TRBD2 TGTGCCATCAGTGAGTCCGGGCTAGCGGGAGTGGGCTACGAGCAGTACTTC CAISESGLAGVGYEQYF
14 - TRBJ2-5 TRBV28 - TGTGACAGCAGTTCTGGGGGTTACGGAGAGACCCAGTACTTC CDSSSGGYGETQYF
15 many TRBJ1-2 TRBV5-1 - TGCGCCAGCACCCCAAGGATAGGGGACGTCTATGGCTACACCTTC CASTPRIGDVYGYTF
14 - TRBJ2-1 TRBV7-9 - TGTGCCAGCAGCTTATCAGGGAGTAATACTGAGCAGTTCTTC CASSLSGSNTEQFF
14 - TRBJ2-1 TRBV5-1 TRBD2 TGCGCCAGCAGCGCCCGCGGGAGGGGGAATGAGCAGTTCTTC CASSARGRGNEQFF
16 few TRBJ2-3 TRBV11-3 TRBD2 TGTGCCAGCAGCTTACTAGCGGAGACTAGCACAGATACGCAGTATTTT CASSLLAETSTDTQYF
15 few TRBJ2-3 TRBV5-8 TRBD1 TGTGCCAGCAGCTTGTTAGGACAGGTTATTGATACGCAGTATTTT CASSLLGQVIDTQYF
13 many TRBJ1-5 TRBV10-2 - TGCGCCAGCAGTGAGTCCCCGAATCAGCCCCAGCATTTT CASSESPNQPQHF
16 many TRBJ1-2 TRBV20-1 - TGCAGTGCTCAAGACACGCTGTTTCGAAAGACCTATGGCTACACCTTC CSAQDTLFRKTYGYTF
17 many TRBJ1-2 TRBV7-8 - TGTGCCAGCAGCCTAGAGAGGTTTACCCGAAAGACCTATGGCTACACCTTC CASSLERFTRKTYGYTF
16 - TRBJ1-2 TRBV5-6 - TGTGCCAGCGGAGATCGCAATAGTCGAAAGACCTATGGCTACACCTTC CASGDRNSRKTYGYTF
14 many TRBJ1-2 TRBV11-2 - TGTGCCAGCAGCTTAGGAAGGGCGGGCTATGGCTACACCTTC CASSLGRAGYGYTF
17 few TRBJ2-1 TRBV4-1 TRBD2 TGCGCCAGCAGCCAAGGAAAGGGACTAGCGGGAGATAATGAGCAGTTCTTC CASSQGKGLAGDNEQFF
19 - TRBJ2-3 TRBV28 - TGTGCCAGCACCCCCCCCCCGGGTCGGCCCCCTGGGGGCACAGATACGCAGTATTTT CASTPPPGRPPGGTDTQYF